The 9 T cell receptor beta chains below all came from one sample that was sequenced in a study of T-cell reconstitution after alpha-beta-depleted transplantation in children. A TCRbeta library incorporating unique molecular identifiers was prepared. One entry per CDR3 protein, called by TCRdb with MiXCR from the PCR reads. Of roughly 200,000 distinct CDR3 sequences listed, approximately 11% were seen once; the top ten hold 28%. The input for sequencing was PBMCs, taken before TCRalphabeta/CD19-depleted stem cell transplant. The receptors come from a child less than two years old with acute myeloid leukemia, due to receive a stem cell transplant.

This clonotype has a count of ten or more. The DNA of the CDR3 is TGTGCCAGCAGGCGGACAGGGTCGGTTTCACCCCTCCACTTT. Amino acid sequence: CASRRTGSVSPLHF. The chain has TRBV12-3 or TRBV12-4 and TRBJ1-6; TRBD1 matches at 8 bases. V lost 6 bases to trimming and J lost 9 bases; unmatched junction nucleotides: 7. The CDR3 is 14 residues long.

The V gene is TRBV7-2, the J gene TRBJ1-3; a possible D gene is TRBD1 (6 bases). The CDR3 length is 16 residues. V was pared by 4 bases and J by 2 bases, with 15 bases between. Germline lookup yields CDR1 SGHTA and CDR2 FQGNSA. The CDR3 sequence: CASSSPETGAGNTIYF. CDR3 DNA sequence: TGTGCCAGCAGCTCGCCGGAGACAGGAGCTGGAAACACCATATATTTT.

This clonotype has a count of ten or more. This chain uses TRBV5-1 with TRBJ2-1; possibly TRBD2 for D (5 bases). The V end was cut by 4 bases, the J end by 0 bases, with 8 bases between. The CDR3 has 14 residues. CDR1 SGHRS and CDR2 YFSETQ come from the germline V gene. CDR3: CASSGTSSYNEQFF. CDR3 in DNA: TGCGCCAGCAGCGGCACTAGCTCCTACAATGAGCAGTTCTTC. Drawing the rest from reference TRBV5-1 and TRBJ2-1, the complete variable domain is KAGVTQTPRYLIKTRGQQVTLSCSPISGHRSVSWYQQTPGQGLQFLFEYFSETQRNKGNFPGRFSGRQFSNSRSEMNVSTLELGDSALYLCASSGTSSYNEQFFGPGTRLTVL.

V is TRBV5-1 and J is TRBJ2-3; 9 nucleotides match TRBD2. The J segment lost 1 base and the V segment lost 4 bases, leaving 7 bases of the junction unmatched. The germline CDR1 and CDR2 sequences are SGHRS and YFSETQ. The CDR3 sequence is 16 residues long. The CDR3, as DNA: TGCGCCAGCAGCGAAGGGACTAGCTACGGCACAGATACGCAGTATTTT. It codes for CASSEGTSYGTDTQYF.

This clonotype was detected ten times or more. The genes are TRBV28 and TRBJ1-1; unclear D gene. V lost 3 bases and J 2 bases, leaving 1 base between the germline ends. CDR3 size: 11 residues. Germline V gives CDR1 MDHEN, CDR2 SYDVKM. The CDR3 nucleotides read TGTGCCAGCAGTTTCAACACTGAAGCTTTCTTT. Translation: CASSFNTEAFF.

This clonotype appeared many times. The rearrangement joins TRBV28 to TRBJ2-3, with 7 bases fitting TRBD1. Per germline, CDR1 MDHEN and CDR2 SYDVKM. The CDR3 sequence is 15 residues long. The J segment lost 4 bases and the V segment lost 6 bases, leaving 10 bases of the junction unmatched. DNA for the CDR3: TGTGCCAGCAGCCTGAGACAGGGTGACTCAGATACGCAGTATTTT. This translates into CASSLRQGDSDTQYF.

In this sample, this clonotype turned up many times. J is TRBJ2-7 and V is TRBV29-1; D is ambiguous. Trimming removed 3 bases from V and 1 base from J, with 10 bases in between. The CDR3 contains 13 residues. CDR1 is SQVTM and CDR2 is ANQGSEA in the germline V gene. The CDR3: CSVEPLQSYEQYF. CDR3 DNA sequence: TGCAGCGTTGAGCCCCTCCAGTCCTACGAGCAGTACTTC.

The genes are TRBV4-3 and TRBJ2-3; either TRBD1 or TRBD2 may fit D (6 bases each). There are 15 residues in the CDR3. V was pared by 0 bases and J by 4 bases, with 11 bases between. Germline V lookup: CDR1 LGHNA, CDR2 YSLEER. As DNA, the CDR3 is TGCGCCAGCAGCCAAGATCCTCGGGGGCCAGATACGCAGTATTTT. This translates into CASSQDPRGPDTQYF.

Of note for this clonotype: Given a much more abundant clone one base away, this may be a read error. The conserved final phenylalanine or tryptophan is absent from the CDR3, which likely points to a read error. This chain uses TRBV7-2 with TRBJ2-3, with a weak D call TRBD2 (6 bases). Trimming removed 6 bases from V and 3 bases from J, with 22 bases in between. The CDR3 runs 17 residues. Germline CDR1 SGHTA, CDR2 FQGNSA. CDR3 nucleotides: TGTGCCAGCAGTCTAATGAGCCAGGGAGGAGGGACAGATACGCAGTATTAT. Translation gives CASSLMSQGGGTDTQYY.